Below are 5 T cell receptor beta chains sequenced from a single sample in a study of shared clonotypes between healthy human individuals. This table comes from immunoSEQ multiplex PCR, and its TCRdb copy is limited to in-frame clones, with some not included. Here the sample spans 2.5 million or so clones, more than 80% being singletons. Sequences were obtained from naive CD4+ T cells sorted from blood. The subset was: CD45RA+ positively selected. These receptors came from a man aged 18 to 29 in good health.

V and J are TRBV25-1 and TRBJ2-7; D gene uncertain. V was shortened by 3 bases and J by 3 bases, with 6 bases between the two germline ends. From germline, CDR1 is MGHDK and CDR2 SYGVNS. The CDR3 has 12 amino acids. The CDR3 sequence: CASSDPGYEQYF. As DNA, the CDR3 is TGTGCCAGCAGTGACCCTGGCTACGAGCAGTACTTC.

The chain links TRBV7-9 to TRBJ1-6, with 8 bases lining up with TRBD1. The CDR3 sequence is 14 residues long. Germline CDR1 and CDR2: SEHNR and FQNEAQ (reference sequence). J lost 6 bases, V lost 3 bases, and 1 base had no gene match. In DNA, the CDR3 is TGTGCCAGCAGCTTTCAGGGGGCTAATTCACCCCTCCACTTT. As protein: CASSFQGANSPLHF.

J is TRBJ1-1 and V is TRBV7-2, with D hard to call. Germline V gene sequence: CDR1 SGHTA, CDR2 FQGNSA. The V gene lost 3 bases and the J gene lost 3 bases, with 11 bases spanning the gap. The CDR3 spans 14 residues. CDR3 residues: CASSLYRADTEAFF. CDR3 in DNA: TGTGCCAGCAGCTTGTATCGGGCAGACACTGAAGCTTTCTTT. The full variable domain, in which reference TRBV7-2 and TRBJ1-1 provide the parts outside the CDR3, is GAGVSQSPSNKVTEKGKDVELRCDPISGHTALYWYRQSLGQGLEFLIYFQGNSAPDKSGLPSDRFSAERTGGSVSTLTIQRTQQEDSAVYLCASSLYRADTEAFFGQGTRLTVV.

CDR3 DNA sequence: TGTGCCAGCAGCTTAGGAGGTTATCCTGAGCAGTTCTTC. This encodes CASSLGGYPEQFF. The V gene is TRBV11-2, the J gene TRBJ2-1; no clear D gene. CDR1 and CDR2 (germline): SGHAT, FQNNGV. There are 13 residues in the CDR3. Trimming cost V 1 base and J 9 bases, with 10 bases left between them.

The chain has TRBV5-1 and TRBJ2-7; D gene ambiguous. Trimming took 0 bases from V and 6 from J, leaving 16 bases between them. The V gene's germline CDR1 is SGHRS and CDR2 YFSETQ. The CDR3 has 15 amino acids. This chain's CDR3 is CASSLVPEPSLEQYF. CDR3 nucleotides: TGCGCCAGCAGCTTGGTTCCAGAACCTAGTCTCGAGCAGTACTTC.